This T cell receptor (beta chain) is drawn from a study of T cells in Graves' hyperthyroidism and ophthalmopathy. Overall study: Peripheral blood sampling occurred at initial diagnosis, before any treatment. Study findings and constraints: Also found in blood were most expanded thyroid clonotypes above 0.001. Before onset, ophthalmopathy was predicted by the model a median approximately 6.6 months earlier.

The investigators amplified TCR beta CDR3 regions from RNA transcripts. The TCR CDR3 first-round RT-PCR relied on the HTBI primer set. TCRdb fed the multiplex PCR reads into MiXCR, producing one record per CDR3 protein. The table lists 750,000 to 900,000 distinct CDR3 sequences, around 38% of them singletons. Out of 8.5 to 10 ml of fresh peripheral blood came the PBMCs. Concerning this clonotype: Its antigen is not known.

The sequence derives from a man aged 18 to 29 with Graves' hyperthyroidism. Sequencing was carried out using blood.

In DNA, the CDR3 is TGCAGCAGTCACCTAGTGAACACCGGGGAGCTGTTTTTT. This encodes CSSHLVNTGELFF. The rearrangement uses TRBV29-1 and TRBJ2-2; D ambiguous. The germline gives CDR1 SQVTM, CDR2 ANQGSEA. Trimming shortened V by 8 bases and J by 1 base, and 11 bases separated the two germline ends. The CDR3 has 13 residues.